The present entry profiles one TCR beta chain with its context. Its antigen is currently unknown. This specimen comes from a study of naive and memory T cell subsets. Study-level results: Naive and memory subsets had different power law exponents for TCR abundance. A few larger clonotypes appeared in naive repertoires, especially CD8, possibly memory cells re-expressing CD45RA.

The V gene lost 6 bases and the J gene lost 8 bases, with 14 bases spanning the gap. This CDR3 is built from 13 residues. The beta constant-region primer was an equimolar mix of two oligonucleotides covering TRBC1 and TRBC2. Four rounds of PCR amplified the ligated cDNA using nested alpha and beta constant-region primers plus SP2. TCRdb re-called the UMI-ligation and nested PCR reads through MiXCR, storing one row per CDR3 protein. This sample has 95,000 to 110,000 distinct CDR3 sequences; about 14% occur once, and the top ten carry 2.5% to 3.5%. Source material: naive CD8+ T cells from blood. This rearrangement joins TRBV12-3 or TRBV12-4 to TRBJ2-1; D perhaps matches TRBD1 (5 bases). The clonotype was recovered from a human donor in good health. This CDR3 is CASSPVGAYEQFF. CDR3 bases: TGTGCCAGCAGCCCGGTTGGGGCCTATGAGCAGTTCTTC.